The rows below give T cell receptor beta chains drawn from one sample of a study of graft-versus-host responses after intestinal transplantation. TCRdb keeps only in-frame clones here, not all; method: immunoSEQ multiplex PCR. The sample consists of 74,000 or so clones, 92% of them appearing once. The sequencing used PBMCs, collected 98 days after intestinal transplantation. These receptor sequences come from a human patient who received an intestinal transplant, so some T cells may come from the graft donor. CDR3s include the opening cysteine and the closing phenylalanine or tryptophan. The D gene is left open where the match is weak. The size entry is marked missing in some rows and otherwise reads once, few, many or a size class.

v_gene: TRBV5-1
len: 14
d_gene: -
abundance: once
j_gene: TRBJ1-1
CDR3aa: CASSLARGDTEAFF
CDR3nt: TGCGCCAGCAGCTTGGCCAGGGGTGACACTGAAGCTTTCTTT

v_gene: TRBV14
len: 15
d_gene: -
abundance: -
j_gene: TRBJ2-7
CDR3aa: CASSQDAGVTYEQYF
CDR3nt: TGTGCCAGCAGCCAAGACGCAGGGGTGACCTACGAGCAGTACTTC

v_gene: TRBV4-3
len: 15
d_gene: -
abundance: -
j_gene: TRBJ2-7
CDR3aa: CASSQVGGSSYEQYF
CDR3nt: TGCGCCAGCAGCCAAGTCGGCGGCAGCTCCTACGAGCAGTACTTC

v_gene: TRBV4-3
len: 14
d_gene: -
abundance: -
j_gene: TRBJ1-1
CDR3aa: CASSQEQMNTEAFF
CDR3nt: TGCGCCAGCAGCCAAGAACAGATGAACACTGAAGCTTTCTTT

v_gene: TRBV11-2
len: 15
d_gene: TRBD1
abundance: -
j_gene: TRBJ2-5
CDR3aa: CASSVGQGAWETQYF
CDR3nt: TGTGCCAGCAGCGTAGGACAGGGGGCTTGGGAGACCCAGTACTTC

v_gene: TRBV6-4
len: 16
d_gene: -
abundance: -
j_gene: TRBJ1-3
CDR3aa: CASSEGRQSSGNTIYF
CDR3nt: TGTGCCAGCAGTGAAGGACGGCAGAGCTCTGGAAACACCATATATTTT

v_gene: TRBV7-2
len: 18
d_gene: -
abundance: once
j_gene: TRBJ1-5
CDR3aa: CASSFLLQGSDSNQPQHF
CDR3nt: TGTGCCAGCAGCTTCTTACTGCAGGGGTCTGATAGCAATCAGCCCCAGCATTTT

v_gene: TRBV5-1
len: 19
d_gene: TRBD2
abundance: -
j_gene: TRBJ2-1
CDR3aa: CASRGRTSGGPYSYNEQFF
CDR3nt: TGCGCCAGCCGCGGAAGGACTAGCGGGGGGCCTTATTCCTACAATGAGCAGTTCTTC

v_gene: TRBV27
len: 16
d_gene: -
abundance: -
j_gene: TRBJ1-1
CDR3aa: CASSREQPLKNTEAFF
CDR3nt: TGTGCCAGCAGCAGGGAACAACCCTTAAAGAACACTGAAGCTTTCTTT

v_gene: TRBV11-3
len: 16
d_gene: TRBD2
abundance: -
j_gene: TRBJ2-3
CDR3aa: CASSRGDLYTTDTQYF
CDR3nt: TGTGCCAGCAGCCGGGGGGACCTTTACACCACAGATACGCAGTATTTT

v_gene: TRBV10-3
len: 12
d_gene: -
abundance: -
j_gene: TRBJ2-7
CDR3aa: CAIPRTEAEQYF
CDR3nt: TGTGCCATCCCTCGGACAGAAGCCGAGCAGTACTTC

v_gene: TRBV5-1
len: 13
d_gene: -
abundance: -
j_gene: TRBJ2-7
CDR3aa: CASGRLGGDEQYF
CDR3nt: TGCGCCAGCGGGCGACTCGGAGGGGACGAGCAGTACTTC

v_gene: TRBV6-5
len: 15
d_gene: -
abundance: -
j_gene: TRBJ2-6
CDR3aa: CASSIDSSGANVLTF
CDR3nt: TGTGCCAGCAGTATCGACAGCTCTGGGGCCAACGTCCTGACTTTC

v_gene: TRBV28
len: 16
d_gene: TRBD2
abundance: -
j_gene: TRBJ2-1
CDR3aa: CASSLGYRGLAGEQFF
CDR3nt: TGTGCCAGCAGTTTAGGATATAGGGGACTAGCCGGTGAGCAGTTCTTC

v_gene: TRBV5-4
len: 15
d_gene: TRBD2
abundance: -
j_gene: TRBJ2-3
CDR3aa: CASSPKRGGTDTQYF
CDR3nt: TGTGCCAGCAGCCCGAAGCGGGGGGGCACAGATACGCAGTATTTT

v_gene: TRBV13
len: 12
d_gene: -
abundance: -
j_gene: TRBJ1-1
CDR3aa: CASSLGSTEAFF
CDR3nt: TGTGCCAGCAGCTTAGGTTCCACTGAAGCTTTCTTT

v_gene: TRBV29-1
len: 13
d_gene: -
abundance: -
j_gene: TRBJ2-3
CDR3aa: CSVEDPVRDTQYF
CDR3nt: TGCAGCGTTGAAGACCCAGTCCGGGATACGCAGTATTTT

v_gene: TRBV4-1
len: 16
d_gene: TRBD1
abundance: -
j_gene: TRBJ1-2
CDR3aa: CASSQPGGRNTDGYTF
CDR3nt: TGCGCCAGCAGCCAACCAGGGGGCAGAAACACCGATGGCTACACCTTC

v_gene: TRBV9
len: 15
d_gene: TRBD2
abundance: -
j_gene: TRBJ2-3
CDR3aa: CASSDSGVSTDTQYF
CDR3nt: TGTGCCAGCAGCGATAGCGGGGTAAGCACAGATACGCAGTATTTT

v_gene: TRBV27
len: 13
d_gene: TRBD2
abundance: -
j_gene: TRBJ2-5
CDR3aa: CASTRGLGETQYF
CDR3nt: TGTGCCAGCACCCGAGGACTAGGGGAGACCCAGTACTTC

v_gene: TRBV13
len: 14
d_gene: -
abundance: -
j_gene: TRBJ2-5
CDR3aa: CASSYFPPPGEQYF
CDR3nt: TGTGCCAGCAGCTATTTTCCCCCACCGGGGGAGCAGTACTTC

v_gene: TRBV6-5
len: 14
d_gene: TRBD1
abundance: -
j_gene: TRBJ1-1
CDR3aa: CASRQGQRRGEAFF
CDR3nt: TGTGCCAGCAGGCAGGGACAGCGGAGGGGTGAAGCTTTCTTT

v_gene: TRBV28
len: 11
d_gene: -
abundance: -
j_gene: TRBJ2-7
CDR3aa: CASSTDYEQYF
CDR3nt: TGTGCCAGCAGTACCGACTACGAGCAGTACTTC

v_gene: TRBV9
len: 11
d_gene: -
abundance: -
j_gene: TRBJ1-3
CDR3aa: CASSATGTIYF
CDR3nt: TGTGCCAGCAGCGCGACGGGGACCATATATTTT

v_gene: TRBV28
len: 14
d_gene: -
abundance: once
j_gene: TRBJ1-1
CDR3aa: CASRPLTEYEKAFF
CDR3nt: TGTGCCAGCAGACCCCTCACAGAATATGAGAAAGCTTTCTTT

v_gene: TRBV28
len: 12
d_gene: -
abundance: -
j_gene: TRBJ1-2
CDR3aa: CASSLRQSGYTF
CDR3nt: TGTGCCAGCAGTTTAAGGCAGTCCGGCTACACCTTC